This TCR beta chain was captured by sequencing in a study of blood T cell repertoires in COVID-19. Study-level background: The origin of the acute and convalescent COVID-19 samples was the United States, Italy and Spain. T cells, B-cell-depleted T cells, or PBMCs supplied cDNA or gDNA.

As processed by the authors: Reference gene primers were amplified, and this amplification served to estimate nucleated cell counts. Libraries were prepared by immunoSEQ multiplex PCR; TCRdb keeps only in-frame clonotypes and omits some of them. V and J calls and clone size are copied from that table; D and trimming were computed from the DNA. This table has about 370,000 clones, 89% appearing once. CDR1 and CDR2 from the germline V gene are SGHTA and FQGNSA. The CDR3 is 14 residues long. The V and J ends lost 5 bases and 4 bases, in that order; junction bases with no gene match: 0. This clone has only one observation.

The sequenced sample was peripheral blood. V is TRBV7-2 and J is TRBJ2-5, with 14 bases that match TRBD2. The sequence was collected from a woman between 25 and 40 years old with COVID-19, enrolled during active disease. The CDR3 is CASSGLAGGETQYF. The CDR3 DNA sequence: TGTGCCAGCAGCGGACTAGCGGGAGGAGAGACCCAGTACTTC.